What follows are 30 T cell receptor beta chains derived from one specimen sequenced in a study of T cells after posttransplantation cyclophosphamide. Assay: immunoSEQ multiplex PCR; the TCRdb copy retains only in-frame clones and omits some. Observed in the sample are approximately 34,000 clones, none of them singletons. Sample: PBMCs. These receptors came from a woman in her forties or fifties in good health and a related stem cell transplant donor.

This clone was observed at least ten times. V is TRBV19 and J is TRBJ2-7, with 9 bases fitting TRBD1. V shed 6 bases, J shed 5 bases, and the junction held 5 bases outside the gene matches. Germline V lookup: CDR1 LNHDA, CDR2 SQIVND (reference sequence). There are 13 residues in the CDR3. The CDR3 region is CASSRTGGDEQYF. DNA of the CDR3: TGTGCCAGTAGCCGTACAGGGGGCGACGAGCAGTACTTC. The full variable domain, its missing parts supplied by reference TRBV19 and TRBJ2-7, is DGGITQSPKYLFRKEGQNVTLSCEQNLNHDAMYWYRQDPGQGLRLIYYSQIVNDFQKGDIAEGYSVSREKKESFPLTVTSAQKNPTAFYLCASSRTGGDEQYFGPGTRLTVT.

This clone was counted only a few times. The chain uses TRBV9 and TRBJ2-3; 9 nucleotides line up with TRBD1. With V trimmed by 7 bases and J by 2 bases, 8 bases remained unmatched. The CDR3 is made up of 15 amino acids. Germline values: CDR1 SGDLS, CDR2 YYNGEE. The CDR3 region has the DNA TGTGCCAGCGGACCCGGGACAGGGTCCACAGATACGCAGTATTTT. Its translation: CASGPGTGSTDTQYF.

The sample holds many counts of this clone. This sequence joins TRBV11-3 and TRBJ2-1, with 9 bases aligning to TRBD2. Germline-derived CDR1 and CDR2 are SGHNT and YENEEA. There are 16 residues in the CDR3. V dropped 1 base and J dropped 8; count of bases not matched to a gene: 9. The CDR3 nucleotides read TGTGCCAGCAGCTTAGGTAGCGGGAGTAATGTAGATGAGCAGTTCTTC. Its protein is CASSLGSGSNVDEQFF.

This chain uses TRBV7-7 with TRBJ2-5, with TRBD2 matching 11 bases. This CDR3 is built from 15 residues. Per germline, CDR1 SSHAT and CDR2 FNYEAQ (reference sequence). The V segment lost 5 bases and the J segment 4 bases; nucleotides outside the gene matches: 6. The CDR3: CASSQPGLAGETQYF. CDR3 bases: TGTGCCAGCAGCCAACCCGGACTAGCGGGAGAGACCCAGTACTTC.

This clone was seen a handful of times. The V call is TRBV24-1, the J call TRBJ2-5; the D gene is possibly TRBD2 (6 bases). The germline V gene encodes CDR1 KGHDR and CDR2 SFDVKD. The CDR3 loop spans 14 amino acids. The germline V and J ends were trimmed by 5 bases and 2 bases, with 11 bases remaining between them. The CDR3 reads CATSGFAGQETQYF. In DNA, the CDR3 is TGTGCCACCAGTGGCTTTGCGGGGCAAGAGACCCAGTACTTC.

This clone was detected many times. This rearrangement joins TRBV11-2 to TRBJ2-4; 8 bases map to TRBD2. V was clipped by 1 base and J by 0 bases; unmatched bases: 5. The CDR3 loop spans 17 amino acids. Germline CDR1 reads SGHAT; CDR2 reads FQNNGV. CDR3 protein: CASSLVSGGLAKNIQYF. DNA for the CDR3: TGTGCCAGCAGCTTAGTGAGCGGGGGACTAGCCAAAAACATTCAGTACTTC.

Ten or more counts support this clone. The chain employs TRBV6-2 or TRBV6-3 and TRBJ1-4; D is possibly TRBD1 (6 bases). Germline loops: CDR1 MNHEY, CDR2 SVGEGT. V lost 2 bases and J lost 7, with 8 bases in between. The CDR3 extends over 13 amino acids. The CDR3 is CASSYRDIEKLFF. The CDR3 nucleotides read TGTGCCAGCAGTTACCGGGACATTGAAAAACTGTTTTTT.

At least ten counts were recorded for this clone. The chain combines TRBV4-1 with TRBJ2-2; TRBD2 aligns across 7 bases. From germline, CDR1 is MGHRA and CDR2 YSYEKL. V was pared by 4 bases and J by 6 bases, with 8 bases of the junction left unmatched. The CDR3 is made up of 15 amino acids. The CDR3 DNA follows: TGCGCCAGCAGCCTTGTGGCGGGAGTTCCCGGGGAGCTGTTTTTT. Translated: CASSLVAGVPGELFF.

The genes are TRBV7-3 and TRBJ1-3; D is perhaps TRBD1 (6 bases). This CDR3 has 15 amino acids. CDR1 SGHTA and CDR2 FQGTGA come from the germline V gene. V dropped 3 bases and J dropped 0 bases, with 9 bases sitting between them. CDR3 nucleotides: TGTGCCAGCAGCTTGGGGGGGCACTCTGGAAACACCATATATTTT. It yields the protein CASSLGGHSGNTIYF.

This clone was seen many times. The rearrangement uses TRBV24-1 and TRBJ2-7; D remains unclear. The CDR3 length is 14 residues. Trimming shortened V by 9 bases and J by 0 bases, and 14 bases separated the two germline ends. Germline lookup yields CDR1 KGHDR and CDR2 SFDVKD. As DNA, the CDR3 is TGTGCCACCTCGCGAGGCGGAAGCTCCTACGAGCAGTACTTC. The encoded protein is CATSRGGSSYEQYF.

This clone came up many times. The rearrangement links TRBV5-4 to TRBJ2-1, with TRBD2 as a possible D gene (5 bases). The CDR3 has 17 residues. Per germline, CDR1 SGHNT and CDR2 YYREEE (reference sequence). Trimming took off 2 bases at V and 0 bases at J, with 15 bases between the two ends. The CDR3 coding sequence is TGTGCCAGCAGCTTCCCTGGGGTAGCGAGCTCCTACAATGAGCAGTTCTTC. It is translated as CASSFPGVASSYNEQFF.

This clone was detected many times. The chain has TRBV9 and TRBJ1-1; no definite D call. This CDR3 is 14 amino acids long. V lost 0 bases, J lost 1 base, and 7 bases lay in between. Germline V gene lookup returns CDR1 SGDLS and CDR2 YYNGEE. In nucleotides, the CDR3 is TGTGCCAGCAGCGTAGACCCAGAGAACACTGAAGCTTTCTTT. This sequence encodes CASSVDPENTEAFF.

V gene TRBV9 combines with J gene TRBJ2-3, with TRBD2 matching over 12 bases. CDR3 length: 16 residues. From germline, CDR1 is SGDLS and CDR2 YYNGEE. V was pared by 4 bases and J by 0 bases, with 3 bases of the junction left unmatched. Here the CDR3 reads CASSFGLAGSTDTQYF. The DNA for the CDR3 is TGTGCCAGCAGCTTTGGACTAGCGGGGAGCACAGATACGCAGTATTTT.

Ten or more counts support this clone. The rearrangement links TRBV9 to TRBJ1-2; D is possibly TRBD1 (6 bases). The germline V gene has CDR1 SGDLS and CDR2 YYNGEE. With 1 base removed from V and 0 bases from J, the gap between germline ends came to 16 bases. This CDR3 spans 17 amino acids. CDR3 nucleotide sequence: TGTGCCAGCAGCGTATCGGTAACAGGGCGAGCTAACTATGGCTACACCTTC. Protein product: CASSVSVTGRANYGYTF.

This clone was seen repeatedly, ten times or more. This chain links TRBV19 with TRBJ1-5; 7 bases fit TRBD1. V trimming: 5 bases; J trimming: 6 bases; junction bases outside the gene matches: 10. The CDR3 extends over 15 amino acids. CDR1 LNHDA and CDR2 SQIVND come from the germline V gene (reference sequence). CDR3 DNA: TGTGCCAGTAGTGTAAGCAGGGGGAGAGGTCAGCCCCAGCATTTT. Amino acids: CASSVSRGRGQPQHF. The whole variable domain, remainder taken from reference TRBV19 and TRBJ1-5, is DGGITQSPKYLFRKEGQNVTLSCEQNLNHDAMYWYRQDPGQGLRLIYYSQIVNDFQKGDIAEGYSVSREKKESFPLTVTSAQKNPTAFYLCASSVSRGRGQPQHFGDGTRLSIL.

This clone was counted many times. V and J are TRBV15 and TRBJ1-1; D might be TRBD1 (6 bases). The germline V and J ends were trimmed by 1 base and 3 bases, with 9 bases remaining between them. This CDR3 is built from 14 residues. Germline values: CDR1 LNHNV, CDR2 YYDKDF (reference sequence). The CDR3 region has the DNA TGTGCCACCAGCAGAGCAGGGGCGCACACTGAAGCTTTCTTT. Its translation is CATSRAGAHTEAFF. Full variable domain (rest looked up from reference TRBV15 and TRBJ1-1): DAMVIQNPRYQVTQFGKPVTLSCSQTLNHNVMYWYQQKSSQAPKLLFHYYDKDFNNEADTPDNFQSRRPNTSFCFLDIRSPGLGDTAMYLCATSRAGAHTEAFFGQGTRLTVV.

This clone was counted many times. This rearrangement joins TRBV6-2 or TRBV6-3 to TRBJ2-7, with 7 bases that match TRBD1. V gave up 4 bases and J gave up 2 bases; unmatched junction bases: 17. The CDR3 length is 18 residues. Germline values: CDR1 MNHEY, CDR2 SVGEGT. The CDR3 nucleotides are TGTGCCAGCAGTTTTGAAAGAGACGGACAGGCTAGCCCCTACGAGCAGTACTTC. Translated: CASSFERDGQASPYEQYF.

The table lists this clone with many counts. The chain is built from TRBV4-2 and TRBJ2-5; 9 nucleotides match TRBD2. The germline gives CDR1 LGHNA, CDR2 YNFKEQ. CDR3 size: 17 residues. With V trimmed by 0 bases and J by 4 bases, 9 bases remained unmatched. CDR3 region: CASSQDPASGIGETQYF. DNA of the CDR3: TGTGCCAGCAGCCAAGATCCGGCTAGCGGGATAGGAGAGACCCAGTACTTC.

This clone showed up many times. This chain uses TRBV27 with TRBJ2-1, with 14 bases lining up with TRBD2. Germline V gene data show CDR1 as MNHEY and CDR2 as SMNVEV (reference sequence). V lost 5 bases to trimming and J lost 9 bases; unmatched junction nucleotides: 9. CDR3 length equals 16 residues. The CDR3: CASSSPGTSGSGEQFF. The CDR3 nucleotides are TGTGCCAGCAGTAGTCCCGGGACTAGCGGGAGCGGTGAGCAGTTCTTC.

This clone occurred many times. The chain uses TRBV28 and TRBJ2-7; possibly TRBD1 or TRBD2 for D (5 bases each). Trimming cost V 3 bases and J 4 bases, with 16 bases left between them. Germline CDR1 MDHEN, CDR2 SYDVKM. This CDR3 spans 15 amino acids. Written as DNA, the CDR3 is TGTGCCAGCAGTTTTTGGGGCCTCGAGGGATACGAGCAGTACTTC. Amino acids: CASSFWGLEGYEQYF.

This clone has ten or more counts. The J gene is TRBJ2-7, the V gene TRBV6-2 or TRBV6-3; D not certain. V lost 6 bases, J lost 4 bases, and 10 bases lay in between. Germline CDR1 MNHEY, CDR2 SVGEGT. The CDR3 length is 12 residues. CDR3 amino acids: CASSLTEYEQYF. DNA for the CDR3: TGTGCCAGCAGCCTTACAGAGTACGAGCAGTACTTC.

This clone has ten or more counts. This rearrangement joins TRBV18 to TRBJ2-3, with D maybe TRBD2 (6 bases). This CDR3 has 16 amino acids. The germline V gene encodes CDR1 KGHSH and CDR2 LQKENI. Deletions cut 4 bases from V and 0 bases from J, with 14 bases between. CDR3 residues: CASSLRDFPSTDTQYF. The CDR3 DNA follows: TGTGCCAGCTCACTTAGGGACTTTCCTAGCACAGATACGCAGTATTTT.

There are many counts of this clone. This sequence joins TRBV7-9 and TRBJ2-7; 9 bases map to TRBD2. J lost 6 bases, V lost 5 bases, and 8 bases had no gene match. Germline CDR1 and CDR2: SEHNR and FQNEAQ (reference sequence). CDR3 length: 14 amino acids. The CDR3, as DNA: TGTGCCAGCAGCCCCCGGACTAGCGTTCGCGAGCAGTACTTC. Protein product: CASSPRTSVREQYF.

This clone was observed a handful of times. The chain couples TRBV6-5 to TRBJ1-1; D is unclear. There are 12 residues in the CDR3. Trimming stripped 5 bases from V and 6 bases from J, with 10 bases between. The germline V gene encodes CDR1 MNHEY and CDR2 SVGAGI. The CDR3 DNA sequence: TGTGCCAGCAGTCAGATGAGATCTGAAGCTTTCTTT. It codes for CASSQMRSEAFF.

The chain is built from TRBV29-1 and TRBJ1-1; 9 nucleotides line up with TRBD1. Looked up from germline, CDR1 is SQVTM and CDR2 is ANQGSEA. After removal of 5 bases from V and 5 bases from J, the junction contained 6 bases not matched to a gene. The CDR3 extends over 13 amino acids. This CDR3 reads CSVSGQGITEAFF. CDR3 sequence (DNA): TGCAGCGTTTCGGGACAGGGTATTACTGAAGCTTTCTTT.

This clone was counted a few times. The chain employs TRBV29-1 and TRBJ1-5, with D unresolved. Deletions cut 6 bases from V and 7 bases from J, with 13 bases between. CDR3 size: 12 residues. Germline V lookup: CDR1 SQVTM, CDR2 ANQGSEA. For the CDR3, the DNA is TGCAGCGTACGGTCGGGGAACCAGCCCCAGCATTTT. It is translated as CSVRSGNQPQHF.

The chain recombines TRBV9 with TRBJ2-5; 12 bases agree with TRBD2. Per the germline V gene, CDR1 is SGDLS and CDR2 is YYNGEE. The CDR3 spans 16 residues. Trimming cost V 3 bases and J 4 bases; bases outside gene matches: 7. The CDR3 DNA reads TGTGCCAGCAGCGGAACTAGCGGGAGGTCAGGAGAGACCCAGTACTTC. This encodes CASSGTSGRSGETQYF.

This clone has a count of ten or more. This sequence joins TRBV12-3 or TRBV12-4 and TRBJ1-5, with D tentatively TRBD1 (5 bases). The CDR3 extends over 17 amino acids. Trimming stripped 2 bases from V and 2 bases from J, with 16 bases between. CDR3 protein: CASSLRAGGIGNQPQHF. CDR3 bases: TGTGCCAGCAGTTTACGGGCCGGGGGGATAGGCAATCAGCCCCAGCATTTT.

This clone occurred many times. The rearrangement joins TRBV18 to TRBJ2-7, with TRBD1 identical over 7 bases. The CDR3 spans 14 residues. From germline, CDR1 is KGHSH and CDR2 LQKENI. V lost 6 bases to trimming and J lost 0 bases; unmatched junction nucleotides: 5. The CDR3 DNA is TGTGCCAGCTCCCGGACAGGCAGCTCCTACGAGCAGTACTTC. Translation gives CASSRTGSSYEQYF.

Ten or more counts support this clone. The CDR3 region has the DNA TGTGCCAGCAACCCGCGAACAGGGCAGGGGTACTATGGCTACACCTTC. The encoded protein is CASNPRTGQGYYGYTF. The genes are TRBV6-6 and TRBJ1-2; a weak D match, TRBD1 (6 bases). The ends were cut back, 7 bases at V and 3 bases at J, with 21 bases in the middle. CDR3 size: 16 residues. From germline, CDR1 is MNHNY and CDR2 SVGAGI (reference sequence).